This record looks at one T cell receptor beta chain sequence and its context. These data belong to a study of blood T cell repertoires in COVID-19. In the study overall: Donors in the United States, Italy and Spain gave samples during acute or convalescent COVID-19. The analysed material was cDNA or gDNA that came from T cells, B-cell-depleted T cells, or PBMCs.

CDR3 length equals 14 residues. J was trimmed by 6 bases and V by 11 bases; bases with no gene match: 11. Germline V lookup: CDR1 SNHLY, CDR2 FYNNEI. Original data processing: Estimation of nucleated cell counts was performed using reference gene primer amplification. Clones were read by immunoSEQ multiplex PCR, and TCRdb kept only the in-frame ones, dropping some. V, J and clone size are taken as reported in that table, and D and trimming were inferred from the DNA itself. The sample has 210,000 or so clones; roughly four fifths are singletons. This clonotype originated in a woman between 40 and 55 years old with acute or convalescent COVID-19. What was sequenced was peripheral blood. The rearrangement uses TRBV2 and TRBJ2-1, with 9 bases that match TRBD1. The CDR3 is CAGTGTGRVNEQFF. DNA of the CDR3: TGTGCCGGGACCGGGACAGGGAGGGTCAATGAGCAGTTCTTC.